This T cell receptor (beta chain) was profiled in a study of blood T cell repertoires in COVID-19. Generated by immunoSEQ multiplex PCR, the TCRdb table keeps only in-frame clones and is missing some. The table lists 90,000 to 120,000 clones, about 90% of them singletons. V was pared by 3 bases and J by 8 bases, with 12 bases of the junction left unmatched. The CDR3 runs 15 residues. Germline CDR1 reads GTSNPN; CDR2 reads SVGIG (reference sequence). What was sequenced was peripheral blood. The TCR comes from a middle-aged man with active or convalescent COVID-19. This chain links TRBV30 with TRBJ2-1, with 8 nucleotides matching TRBD1. The DNA of the CDR3 is TGTGCCTGGAGAGTGTCCTGGACAGGGAGCTATGAGCAGTTCTTC. Its protein is CAWRVSWTGSYEQFF.